Listed below are T cell receptor beta chains from one sample, sequenced in a study of cytomegalovirus exposure and HLA in healthy donors. TCRdb keeps only in-frame clones here, not all; method: immunoSEQ multiplex PCR. The sample contains 100,000 to 120,000 clones, 70% to 85% of which appear only once. Specimen: PBMCs. The receptor set was obtained from a young man in good health and CMV-seropositive. CDR3s include the opening cysteine and the closing phenylalanine or tryptophan. Each record gives: V gene, D gene, clone size, J gene, CDR3 protein, CDR3 DNA. A D gene is named only where the DNA matches it firmly. Some rows mark clone size as missing; the rest say once, few, many or name a class of expanded clone.

>TRBV6-1|TRBD1|few|TRBJ1-2
CASTHTGTGGGGYTF
TGTGCCAGCACCCACACCGGGACAGGGGGAGGCGGCTACACCTTC
>TRBV29-1|TRBD1|once|TRBJ2-6
CSVTGTGANVLTF
TGCAGCGTGACAGGGACTGGGGCCAACGTCCTGACTTTC
>TRBV29-1|-|-|TRBJ2-7
CSVDPTGNAYEQYF
TGCAGCGTTGACCCGACAGGAAATGCCTACGAGCAGTACTTC
>TRBV6-4|TRBD2|-|TRBJ2-1
CARGLAVYNEQFF
TGTGCCAGGGGACTAGCGGTTTACAATGAGCAGTTCTTC
>TRBV13|-|-|TRBJ2-3
CASSLGASDTQYF
TGTGCCAGCAGCTTAGGAGCTTCAGATACGCAGTATTTT
>TRBV15|-|once|TRBJ2-4
CATSVDEIAKNIQYF
TGTGCCACCAGCGTAGATGAGATAGCCAAAAACATTCAGTACTTC
>TRBV2|-|few|TRBJ2-5
CAGSEGPWETQYF
TGTGCCGGATCCGAGGGTCCTTGGGAGACCCAGTACTTC
>TRBV27|TRBD2|medium-sized|TRBJ2-1
CASSPSRLANEQFF
TGTGCCAGCAGCCCTTCTCGACTAGCGAATGAGCAGTTCTTC
>TRBV7-8|TRBD2|-|TRBJ2-2
CASSASGTSGGPTGELFF
TGTGCCAGCAGCGCCTCCGGGACTAGCGGGGGGCCGACCGGGGAGCTGTTTTTT
>TRBV9|TRBD2|-|TRBJ2-7
CASSAGTSGDYEQYF
TGTGCCAGCAGCGCTGGAACTAGCGGGGACTACGAGCAGTACTTC
>TRBV19|TRBD1|-|TRBJ2-1
CASSIEQGDLYNEQFF
TGTGCCAGTAGTATTGAACAGGGGGACCTCTACAATGAGCAGTTCTTC
>TRBV6-5|-|few|TRBJ1-2
CASREIRTSNGYTF
TGTGCCAGCAGAGAGATCCGGACTTCCAATGGCTACACCTTC
>TRBV2|TRBD2|-|TRBJ2-5
CASRTSGGFQETQYF
TGTGCCAGCAGGACTAGCGGGGGGTTCCAAGAGACCCAGTACTTC
>TRBV30|TRBD1|-|TRBJ1-4
CAWSTTGVGGEKLFF
TGTGCCTGGAGCACAACAGGGGTGGGAGGTGAAAAACTGTTTTTT
>TRBV10-3|-|once|TRBJ1-6
CAIKGQPNSPLHF
TGTGCCATCAAAGGACAACCGAATTCACCCCTCCACTTT
>TRBV7-2|-|-|TRBJ1-2
CASWWQGSYGYTF
TGTGCCAGCTGGTGGCAGGGATCCTATGGCTACACCTTC
>TRBV25-1|-|-|TRBJ2-3
CASCGVSGNADTQYF
TGTGCCAGTTGTGGGGTATCAGGGAATGCAGATACGCAGTATTTT
>TRBV30|TRBD1|-|TRBJ2-2
CAWHGTGVTGELFF
TGTGCCTGGCACGGGACAGGGGTCACCGGGGAGCTGTTTTTT
>TRBV2|TRBD2|-|TRBJ2-2
CASNPGTSGVYTGELFF
TGTGCCAGCAATCCCGGGACTAGCGGGGTGTACACCGGGGAGCTGTTTTTT
>TRBV9|TRBD1|few|TRBJ2-6
CASSVGTGFGANVLTF
TGTGCCAGCAGCGTTGGGACAGGGTTCGGGGCCAACGTCCTGACTTTC
>TRBV27|TRBD1|-|TRBJ1-2
CASSEAGGAYYGYTF
TGTGCCAGCAGTGAAGCAGGGGGCGCGTACTATGGCTACACCTTC
>TRBV15|TRBD1|-|TRBJ1-2
CATSTGTGGDRSYGYTF
TGTGCCACCAGCACCGGGACAGGGGGCGATCGGAGCTATGGCTACACCTTC
>TRBV7-9|-|few|TRBJ2-7
CASSLEGVGSEQYF
TGTGCCAGCAGCTTAGAAGGCGTTGGGAGCGAGCAGTACTTC
>TRBV2|TRBD1|-|TRBJ2-3
CAQEGDRGSSTDTQYF
TGTGCCCAAGAGGGCGACAGGGGATCTAGCACAGATACGCAGTATTTT
>TRBV25-1|TRBD1|-|TRBJ1-1
CASSESQGGDTEAFF
TGTGCCAGCAGTGAATCCCAGGGGGGTGACACTGAAGCTTTCTTT
>TRBV28|-|-|TRBJ2-5
CASSLGSRETQYF
TGTGCCAGCAGTTTAGGTTCCAGAGAGACCCAGTACTTC
>TRBV5-1|TRBD2|-|TRBJ2-3
CASRSSGGAFTQYF
TGCGCCAGCAGAAGTAGCGGGGGGGCCTTTACGCAGTATTTT
>TRBV6-1|TRBD1|-|TRBJ1-3
CASSEWGRGISGNTIYF
TGTGCCAGCAGTGAGTGGGGCAGGGGGATCTCTGGAAACACCATATATTTT
>TRBV7-2|-|-|TRBJ2-5
CASSQSQAWAGTQYF
TGTGCCAGCAGCCAATCCCAGGCGTGGGCAGGTACCCAGTACTTC
>TRBV18|-|once|TRBJ2-1
CASSPSPLGAYNEQFF
TGTGCCAGCTCACCAAGTCCGTTGGGGGCTTACAATGAGCAGTTCTTC
>TRBV5-1|-|few|TRBJ2-7
CASSQDSGSSYEQYF
TGCGCCAGCAGCCAAGACAGTGGCAGCTCCTACGAGCAGTACTTC
>TRBV4-2|-|-|TRBJ2-1
CASSPTGAGRYLEQFF
TGTGCCAGCAGCCCAACCGGGGCGGGGAGGTACCTTGAGCAGTTCTTC
>TRBV5-1|-|-|TRBJ1-2
CASTFPGTRGYTF
TGCGCCAGTACTTTCCCCGGGACACGAGGCTACACCTTC
>TRBV19|TRBD1|-|TRBJ1-5
CASRGTGALFNQPQHF
TGTGCCAGTAGGGGGACAGGGGCTTTATTCAATCAGCCCCAGCATTTT
>TRBV19|TRBD1|-|TRBJ1-1
CASSTRTGQNTEAFF
TGTGCCAGTAGTACCCGGACAGGCCAGAACACTGAAGCTTTCTTT
>TRBV19|TRBD1|-|TRBJ1-6
CASSRTGGGYNSPLHF
TGTGCCAGTAGCCGGACAGGGGGCGGCTATAATTCACCCCTCCACTTT
>TRBV25-1|-|-|TRBJ1-1
CASMGQETEAFF
TGTGCCAGCATGGGGCAGGAGACTGAAGCTTTCTTT
>TRBV29-1|-|-|TRBJ1-1
CSVEEEGDPEVFF
TGCAGCGTTGAAGAGGAAGGAGACCCTGAAGTTTTCTTT
>TRBV6-1|-|few|TRBJ1-1
CASSDHSGEAFF
TGTGCCAGCAGTGATCACAGCGGGGAAGCTTTCTTT
>TRBV6-5|-|few|TRBJ2-1
CASSYGQAPNEQFF
TGTGCCAGCAGTTACGGGCAGGCCCCCAATGAGCAGTTCTTC
>TRBV2|-|-|TRBJ2-7
CASGPYYYEQYF
TGTGCCAGTGGTCCGTACTACTACGAGCAGTACTTC
>TRBV6-6|-|-|TRBJ2-3
CASRRSTDTQYF
TGTGCCAGCAGGAGAAGCACAGATACGCAGTATTTT
>TRBV7-2|TRBD1|-|TRBJ1-2
CASSPGQGATTPFGYTF
TGTGCCAGCAGCCCGGGACAGGGGGCGACTACTCCTTTTGGCTACACCTTC
>TRBV19|-|-|TRBJ1-1
CASSIWGSRYTEAFF
TGTGCCAGTAGTATTTGGGGCAGTAGGTACACTGAAGCTTTCTTT
>TRBV4-3|-|-|TRBJ1-1
CASSQDLSGAEAFF
TGCGCCAGCAGCCAAGATTTGTCAGGGGCGGAAGCTTTCTTT